This T cell receptor beta chain was retrieved from a study of shared T cell receptors in the human thymus. Profiled with immunoSEQ multiplex PCR; TCRdb holds only in-frame clones, not every one. The data contain hundreds of thousands of clones, roughly 88% of them singletons. CDR1 and CDR2 from the germline V gene are GTSNPN and SVGIG (reference sequence). The V end lost 4 bases, the J end lost 12 bases, and 13 bases lay between the germline ends. This CDR3 spans 11 amino acids. These sequences were also reported in another study, on human thymus T cells.

The V and J genes are TRBV30 and TRBJ2-1; D gene ambiguous. The TCR originated in a boy in the first two years of life with a congenital heart defect. Input material: thymocytes. CDR3: CAWTHPGRQFF. The CDR3 DNA follows: TGTGCCTGGACCCACCCGGGTAGGCAGTTCTTC.